This T cell receptor beta chain was sequenced for a study of T-cell memory formation after mild COVID-19. Study information: Across donors, TCR clusters were largely donor specific.

TCRdb reprocessed the 5' RACE reads with MiXCR, giving one entry per CDR3 protein. There are roughly 350,000 distinct CDR3 sequences in the sample; roughly 21% occur only once, and 9.5% to 15% lies in the top ten. Germline values: CDR1 SEHNR, CDR2 FQNEAQ (reference sequence). The CDR3 consists of 15 residues. V shed 4 bases and J shed 2 bases, with 12 bases lying between them. Regarding the study as a whole: Researchers found some responding clones in pre-infection memory, a sign that cross-reactive memory joined. The study found contracting CD4+ clones mainly in CM and EM and contracting CD8+ clones in EMRA. Whether second-wave clones peaking at day 37 were SARS-CoV-2 specific went unconfirmed.

With regard to this clonotype: Its target is unknown.

The clonotype originates from an adult woman who had mild COVID-19 (a few samples of this study predate the infection). Cell type and time point are not known. The V call is TRBV7-9, the J call TRBJ1-5; D unresolved. Sequenced input: PBMCs or a T cell subset sorted from them (not recorded which). The CDR3 sequence is CASSSHDPGNQPQHF. The CDR3 DNA follows: TGTGCCAGCAGCTCTCACGACCCCGGCAATCAGCCCCAGCATTTT.